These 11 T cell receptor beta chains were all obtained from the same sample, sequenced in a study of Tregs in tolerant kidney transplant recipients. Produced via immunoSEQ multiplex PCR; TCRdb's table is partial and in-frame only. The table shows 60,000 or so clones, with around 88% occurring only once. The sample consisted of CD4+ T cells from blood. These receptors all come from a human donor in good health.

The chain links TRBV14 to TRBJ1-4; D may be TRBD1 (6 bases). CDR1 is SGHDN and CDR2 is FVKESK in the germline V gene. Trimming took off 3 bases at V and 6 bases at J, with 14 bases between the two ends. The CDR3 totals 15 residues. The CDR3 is CASSQGAEWDEKLFF. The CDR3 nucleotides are TGTGCCAGCAGCCAGGGGGCCGAATGGGATGAAAAACTGTTTTTT.

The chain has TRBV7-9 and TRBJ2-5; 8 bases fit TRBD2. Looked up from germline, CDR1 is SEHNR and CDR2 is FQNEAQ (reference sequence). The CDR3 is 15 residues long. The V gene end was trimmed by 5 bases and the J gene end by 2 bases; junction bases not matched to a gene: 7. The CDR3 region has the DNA TGTGCCAGCAGCCCTCCCCGGGGGGGACAAGAGACCCAGTACTTC. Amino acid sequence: CASSPPRGGQETQYF.

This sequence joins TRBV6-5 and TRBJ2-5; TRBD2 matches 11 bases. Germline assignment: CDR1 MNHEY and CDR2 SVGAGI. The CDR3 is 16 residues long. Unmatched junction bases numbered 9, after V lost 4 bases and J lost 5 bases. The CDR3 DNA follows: TGTGCCAGCAGTTCTGGGACTAGCGGCTTTTCGGAGACCCAGTACTTC. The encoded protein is CASSSGTSGFSETQYF.

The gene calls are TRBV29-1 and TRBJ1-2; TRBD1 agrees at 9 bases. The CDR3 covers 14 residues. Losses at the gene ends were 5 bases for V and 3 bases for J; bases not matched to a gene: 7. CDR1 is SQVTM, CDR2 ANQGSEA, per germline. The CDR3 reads CSVSTGGRYYGYTF. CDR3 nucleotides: TGCAGCGTTTCTACAGGGGGCAGGTACTATGGCTACACCTTC. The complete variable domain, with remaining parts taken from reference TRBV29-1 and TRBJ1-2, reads SAVISQKPSRDICQRGTSLTIQCQVDSQVTMMFWYRQQPGQSLTLIATANQGSEATYESGFVIDKFPISRPNLTFSTLTVSNMSPEDSSIYLCSVSTGGRYYGYTFGSGTRLTVV.

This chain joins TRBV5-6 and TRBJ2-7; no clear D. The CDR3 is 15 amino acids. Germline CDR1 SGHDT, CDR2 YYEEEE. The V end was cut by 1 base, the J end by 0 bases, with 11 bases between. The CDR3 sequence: CASSLSGPSSYEQYF. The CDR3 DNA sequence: TGTGCCAGCAGCTTGTCCGGGCCTAGCTCCTACGAGCAGTACTTC. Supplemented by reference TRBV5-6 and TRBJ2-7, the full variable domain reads DAGVTQSPTHLIKTRGQQVTLRCSPKSGHDTVSWYQQALGQGPQFIFQYYEEEERQRGNFPDRFSGHQFPNYSSELNVNALLLGDSALYLCASSLSGPSSYEQYFGPGTRLTVT.

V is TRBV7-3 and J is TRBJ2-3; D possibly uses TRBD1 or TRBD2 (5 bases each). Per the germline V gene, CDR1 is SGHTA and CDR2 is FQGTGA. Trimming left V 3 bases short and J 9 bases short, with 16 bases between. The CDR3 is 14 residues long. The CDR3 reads CASSLGQDLGTQYF. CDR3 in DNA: TGTGCCAGCAGCTTGGGGCAGGACTTAGGGACGCAGTATTTT.

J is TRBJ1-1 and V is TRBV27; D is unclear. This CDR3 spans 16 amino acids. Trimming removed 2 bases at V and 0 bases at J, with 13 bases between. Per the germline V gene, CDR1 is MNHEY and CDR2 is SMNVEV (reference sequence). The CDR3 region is CASSLQRPPLNTEAFF. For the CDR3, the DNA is TGTGCCAGCAGTTTACAGAGACCTCCCCTGAACACTGAAGCTTTCTTT.

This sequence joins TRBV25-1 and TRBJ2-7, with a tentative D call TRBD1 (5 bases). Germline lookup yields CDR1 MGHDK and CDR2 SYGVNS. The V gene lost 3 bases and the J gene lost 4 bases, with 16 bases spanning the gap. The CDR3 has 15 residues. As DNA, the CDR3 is TGTGCCAGCAGTGATAGCCGCAGGGTGTCATACGAGCAGTACTTC. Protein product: CASSDSRRVSYEQYF.

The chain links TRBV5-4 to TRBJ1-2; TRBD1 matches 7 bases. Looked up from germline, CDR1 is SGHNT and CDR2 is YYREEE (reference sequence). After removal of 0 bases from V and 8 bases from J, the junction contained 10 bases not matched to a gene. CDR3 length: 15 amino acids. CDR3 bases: TGTGCCAGCAGCTTGGACGGGACAGAGCGAAGGGGCTACACCTTC. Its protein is CASSLDGTERRGYTF.

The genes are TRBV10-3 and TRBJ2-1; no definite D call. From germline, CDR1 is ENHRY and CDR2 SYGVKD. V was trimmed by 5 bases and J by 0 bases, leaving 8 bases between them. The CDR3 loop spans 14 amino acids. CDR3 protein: CAISKMSSYNEQFF. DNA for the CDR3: TGTGCCATCAGTAAGATGAGCTCCTACAATGAGCAGTTCTTC.

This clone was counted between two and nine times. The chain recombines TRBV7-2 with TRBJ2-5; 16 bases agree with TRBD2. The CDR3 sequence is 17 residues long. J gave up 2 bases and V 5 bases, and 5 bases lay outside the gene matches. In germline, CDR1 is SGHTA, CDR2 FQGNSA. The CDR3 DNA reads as TGTGCCAGCAGCCGCGGGACTAGCGGGGGGGGGCAAGAGACCCAGTACTTC. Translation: CASSRGTSGGGQETQYF.